Each of the 6 T cell receptor beta chains below was sequenced from the same sample in a study of blood T cell repertoires in COVID-19. The protocol was immunoSEQ multiplex PCR, while the TCRdb copy is restricted to in-frame clones and leaves out a portion. The sample lists 140,000 to 150,000 clones; about nine tenths were seen once. Sequenced input: PBMCs or T cells enriched from blood (not recorded which). The receptor set was obtained from a man aged 55 to 70 who had recovered from COVID-19.

This chain connects TRBV10-3 to TRBJ2-7; D possibly corresponds to TRBD1 (6 bases). Trimming took off 9 bases at V and 6 bases at J, with 18 bases between the two ends. The CDR3 runs 13 residues. Germline loops: CDR1 ENHRY, CDR2 SYGVKD. CDR3 DNA sequence: TGTGCCATACTTCGGGACACCTTTTCCGAGCAGTACTTC. It yields the protein CAILRDTFSEQYF.

The V and J genes are TRBV5-1 and TRBJ1-4, with 7 bases aligning to TRBD1. Germline loops: CDR1 SGHRS, CDR2 YFSETQ. Trimming cost V 6 bases and J 5 bases; bases outside gene matches: 10. The CDR3 contains 15 residues. CDR3 sequence: CASTDPGQKNEKLFF. CDR3 nucleotides: TGCGCCAGCACCGACCCGGGACAGAAAAATGAAAAACTGTTTTTT.

The V call is TRBV28, the J call TRBJ1-5; D is unclear. The CDR3 runs 13 residues. V lost 6 bases, J lost 7 bases, and 13 bases lay in between. Germline V lookup: CDR1 MDHEN, CDR2 SYDVKM. The CDR3 here is CASRGRSRQPQHF. CDR3 DNA: TGTGCCAGCAGGGGCCGCTCCCGACAGCCCCAGCATTTT.

This clone was seen a single time. The chain carries TRBV28 and TRBJ1-6, with 8 bases that match TRBD1. Germline V CDR1 and CDR2: MDHEN, SYDVKM. The ends lost 4 bases at V and 10 bases at J; junction bases unmatched: 12. There are 16 residues in the CDR3. This CDR3 reads CASSSSPGGSGSPLHF. For the CDR3, the DNA is TGTGCCAGCAGTTCCAGCCCAGGGGGCAGTGGCTCACCCCTCCACTTT. Supplemented by reference TRBV28 and TRBJ1-6, the full variable domain reads DVKVTQSSRYLVKRTGEKVFLECVQDMDHENMFWYRQDPGLGLRLIYFSYDVKMKEKGDIPEGYSVSREKKERFSLILESASTNQTSMYLCASSSSPGGSGSPLHFGNGTRLTVT.

The chain is built from TRBV5-1 and TRBJ1-1; D is unresolved. The CDR3 contains 13 residues. From germline, CDR1 is SGHRS and CDR2 YFSETQ. The V end lost 4 bases, the J end lost 7 bases, and 14 bases lay between the germline ends. The CDR3 DNA follows: TGCGCCAGCAGCAGGCGAGGGCGACTTGAAGCTTTCTTT. Encoded protein: CASSRRGRLEAFF.

The chain uses TRBV10-2 and TRBJ2-7, with D uncertain. V lost 6 bases and J lost 7, with 22 bases in between. This CDR3 contains 15 residues. Germline V gene data show CDR1 as WSHSY and CDR2 as SAAADI. CDR3 amino acids: CASREPRRRSIEQYF. The CDR3 nucleotides read TGCGCCAGCAGGGAGCCCCGACGGCGGAGTATTGAGCAGTACTTC.